This TCR beta chain was documented in a study of T-cell reconstitution after alpha-beta-depleted transplantation in children. Unique molecular identifiers were incorporated when the TCRbeta library was constructed. Via MiXCR, TCRdb re-called the PCR reads, giving one row per CDR3 protein. The table shows about 440,000 distinct CDR3 sequences, with 43% occurring only once. This clonotype showed up just a few times. Its matching antigen is unknown. CDR3 length equals 11 residues. Deletions cut 4 bases from V and 4 bases from J, with 4 bases between. Whole-study results and caveats: After transplant, at about two months, alpha-beta T cells were reportedly derived from several hundred expanded graft clones.

The receptor was derived from a girl aged 2-10 years with aplastic anemia, due to receive a stem cell transplant. The gene calls are TRBV12-3 or TRBV12-4 and TRBJ2-5, with no clear D. The specimen was PBMCs, collected before TCRalphabeta/CD19-depleted stem cell transplant. CDR3 coding DNA: TGTGCCAGCAGTTATTTAGAGACCCAGTACTTC. It translates to CASSYLETQYF.